This TCR beta chain is drawn from a study of T cell repertoires in cytomegalovirus infection. Study-wide findings and caveats: Cumulative public TCR beta family frequency identified carriers of CMV plus the relevant HLA. The study found HLA-C-restricted CMV-specific TCR beta clonotypes dominating the ex vivo response.

TCRdb re-called the reads with MiXCR, one entry per CDR3 protein. The data hold 200,000 to 250,000 distinct CDR3 sequences, with approximately 22% observed a single time. About this clonotype: Its antigen is unidentified.

CDR1 and CDR2 (germline): DFQATT, SNEGSKA (reference sequence). Germline trimming cut 6 bases from V and 3 bases from J; bases unmatched to any gene: 7. CDR3 size: 14 residues. The chain carries TRBV20-1 and TRBJ2-7, with 11 bases that match TRBD2. Sequencing used CD8+ T cells from PBMCs. The clonotype originates from a human donor in good health (CMV status not recorded). Some clones in this sample may be carry-over from other donors' samples. The CDR3 DNA follows: TGCAGTGCCAGTAGCGGGGGGGCAGTCTACGAGCAGTACTTC. Amino acid sequence: CSASSGGAVYEQYF.